This entry lists 15 T cell receptor beta chains sequenced from one sample in a study of blood T cell repertoires in COVID-19. Repertoires were generated with immunoSEQ multiplex PCR, while TCRdb's copy carries only in-frame clones and drops some. The sample yields 100,000 or so clones, about 87% seen once. The sequenced sample consisted of peripheral blood. The receptors shown here come from a man aged 60 to 69 with acute or convalescent COVID-19.

J is TRBJ1-2 and V is TRBV5-4; possible D gene TRBD1, 6 bases. The V gene lost 4 bases and the J gene lost 6 bases, with 19 bases spanning the gap. Germline V CDR1 and CDR2: SGHNT, YYREEE (reference sequence). The CDR3 length is 15 residues. Here the CDR3 DNA reads TGTGCCAGCAGCCCGGCGGGCGGGGGGCAGGATGGCTACACCTTC. Translating it yields CASSPAGGGQDGYTF.

The chain links TRBV4-2 to TRBJ1-5, with a possible D match to TRBD1 (6 bases). The V gene lost 1 base and the J gene lost 5 bases, with 15 bases spanning the gap. From germline, CDR1 is LGHNA and CDR2 YNFKEQ. The CDR3 consists of 16 residues. The DNA for the CDR3 is TGTGCCAGCAGCCAAGTAGGCCAGGGGACCGATCAGCCCCAGCATTTT. It codes for CASSQVGQGTDQPQHF.

The genes are TRBV6-6 and TRBJ1-2; 8 bases fit TRBD1. The germline CDR1 and CDR2 sequences are MNHNY and SVGAGI (reference sequence). This CDR3 is 14 amino acids long. Trimming took 0 bases from V and 7 from J; bases not matched to a gene: 4. The CDR3 DNA reads TGTGCCAGCAGTTACTCCGCCAGGGGGCTTGGCTACACCTTC. It is translated as CASSYSARGLGYTF.

The chain carries TRBV5-1 and TRBJ2-1, with 11 bases that match TRBD1. The V gene's germline CDR1 is SGHRS and CDR2 YFSETQ. This CDR3 region has 15 residues. J was trimmed by 6 bases and V by 4 bases; bases with no gene match: 6. CDR3 nucleotide sequence: TGCGCCAGCAGCATTCCCGGGACAGGGGGCAATGAGCAGTTCTTC. Amino acids: CASSIPGTGGNEQFF. The variable domain in full, completed from reference TRBV5-1 and TRBJ2-1, reads KAGVTQTPRYLIKTRGQQVTLSCSPISGHRSVSWYQQTPGQGLQFLFEYFSETQRNKGNFPGRFSGRQFSNSRSEMNVSTLELGDSALYLCASSIPGTGGNEQFFGPGTRLTVL.

The J gene is TRBJ2-3, the V gene TRBV5-1; 10 bases match TRBD1. The CDR3 loop spans 16 amino acids. CDR1 is SGHRS and CDR2 is YFSETQ in the germline V gene. V trimming: 0 bases; J trimming: 2 bases; junction bases outside the gene matches: 3. CDR3 DNA: TGCGCCAGCAGCTTGGACGGACAGGGGGACACAGATACGCAGTATTTT. Translated: CASSLDGQGDTDTQYF.

The J gene is TRBJ1-2, the V gene TRBV19; D is perhaps TRBD1 (5 bases). Germline-derived CDR1 and CDR2 are LNHDA and SQIVND (reference sequence). CDR3 length equals 13 residues. With 2 bases removed from V and 6 bases from J, the gap between germline ends came to 10 bases. The DNA of the CDR3 is TGTGCCAGTAGTATAAAGGGGTCCGATGGCTACACCTTC. It yields the protein CASSIKGSDGYTF.

This clone was seen only once. The chain employs TRBV7-2 and TRBJ2-2; 8 nucleotides match TRBD1. Germline V gene sequence: CDR1 SGHTA, CDR2 FQGNSA. The CDR3 sequence is 15 residues long. Losses at the gene ends were 2 bases for V and 5 bases for J; bases not matched to a gene: 4. CDR3 nucleotide sequence: TGTGCCAGCAGCTTAACGACAGGGGTAACCGGGGAGCTGTTTTTT. Its protein product is CASSLTTGVTGELFF.

The chain couples TRBV24-1 to TRBJ2-7; perhaps TRBD1 as D (6 bases). The CDR3 spans 12 residues. Trimming removed 4 bases at V and 4 bases at J, with 7 bases between. Germline V gene lookup returns CDR1 KGHDR and CDR2 SFDVKD. CDR3 sequence (DNA): TGTGCCACCAGTGACACAGGGTACGAGCAGTACTTC. Protein product: CATSDTGYEQYF.

The chain has TRBV30 and TRBJ1-5; 8 bases align to TRBD1. The germline V gene has CDR1 GTSNPN and CDR2 SVGIG (reference sequence). Germline trimming cut 2 bases from V and 5 bases from J; bases unmatched to any gene: 5. The CDR3 runs to 14 residues. CDR3 protein: CAWSTGQGHQPQHF. For the CDR3, the DNA is TGTGCCTGGAGTACAGGACAGGGTCATCAGCCCCAGCATTTT. The complete variable domain, with remaining parts taken from reference TRBV30 and TRBJ1-5, reads SQTIHQWPATLVQPVGSPLSLECTVEGTSNPNLYWYRQAAGRGLQLLFYSVGIGQISSEVPQNLSASRPQDRQFILSSKKLLLSDSGFYLCAWSTGQGHQPQHFGDGTRLSIL.

This chain links TRBV19 with TRBJ2-6; D unclear. V dropped 5 bases and J dropped 4 bases, with 9 bases sitting between them. Germline assignment: CDR1 LNHDA and CDR2 SQIVND (reference sequence). This CDR3 spans 14 amino acids. The CDR3 nucleotides are TGTGCCAGTAGTTCCAGTAAGGGGGCCAACGTCCTGACTTTC. Translation: CASSSSKGANVLTF.

This clone was found once. V is TRBV19 and J is TRBJ2-3; possible D gene TRBD2, 6 bases. CDR3 size: 14 residues. V was cut by 6 bases and J by 2 bases, with 12 bases left in between. The germline V gene has CDR1 LNHDA and CDR2 SQIVND (reference sequence). CDR3 nucleotides: TGTGCCAGTAGCGGACTAAGGGCCACAGATACGCAGTATTTT. It codes for CASSGLRATDTQYF. The variable domain in full, completed from reference TRBV19 and TRBJ2-3, reads DGGITQSPKYLFRKEGQNVTLSCEQNLNHDAMYWYRQDPGQGLRLIYYSQIVNDFQKGDIAEGYSVSREKKESFPLTVTSAQKNPTAFYLCASSGLRATDTQYFGPGTRLTVL.

The chain joins TRBV10-3 to TRBJ2-5, with a possible D match to TRBD2 (6 bases). CDR1 is ENHRY and CDR2 is SYGVKD in the germline V gene. V gave up 3 bases and J gave up 1 base, with 9 bases separating them. The CDR3 loop spans 14 amino acids. The CDR3 loop is CAISDGTLQETQYF. The CDR3 coding sequence is TGTGCCATCAGTGATGGGACTCTCCAAGAGACCCAGTACTTC.

The chain links TRBV5-6 to TRBJ2-3; 11 bases are a match to TRBD2. The germline V gene has CDR1 SGHDT and CDR2 YYEEEE. With V trimmed by 0 bases and J by 3 bases, 6 bases remained unmatched. CDR3 size: 17 residues. The CDR3 nucleotides read TGTGCCAGCAGCTTGGTAGTAGCGGGGGGGCTAACAGATACGCAGTATTTT. Translating it yields CASSLVVAGGLTDTQYF. The whole variable domain, filled in from reference TRBV5-6 and TRBJ2-3, reads DAGVTQSPTHLIKTRGQQVTLRCSPKSGHDTVSWYQQALGQGPQFIFQYYEEEERQRGNFPDRFSGHQFPNYSSELNVNALLLGDSALYLCASSLVVAGGLTDTQYFGPGTRLTVL.

V and J are TRBV29-1 and TRBJ2-1; 10 positions match TRBD2. From germline, CDR1 is SQVTM and CDR2 ANQGSEA. The CDR3 consists of 14 residues. V was pared by 3 bases and J by 6 bases, with 5 bases of the junction left unmatched. CDR3 amino acids: CSVEVLAGVNEQFF. The CDR3 DNA reads as TGCAGCGTTGAGGTGCTAGCGGGGGTCAATGAGCAGTTCTTC.

The chain recombines TRBV25-1 with TRBJ2-5, with 8 bases matching TRBD2. The CDR3 has 15 residues. The trim removed 5 bases at V and 5 bases at J, leaving 10 bases unmatched. Germline-derived CDR1 and CDR2 are MGHDK and SYGVNS. The CDR3 DNA sequence: TGTGCCAGCAGTCATTACGGGGGGGCCGAGGAGACCCAGTACTTC. This gives the protein CASSHYGGAEETQYF. The full variable domain, with the rest looked up from reference TRBV25-1 and TRBJ2-5, is EADIYQTPRYLVIGTGKKITLECSQTMGHDKMYWYQQDPGMELHLIHYSYGVNSTEKGDLSSESTVSRIRTEHFPLTLESARPSHTSQYLCASSHYGGAEETQYFGPGTRLLVL.